This T cell receptor (beta chain) originates from a study of cytomegalovirus exposure and HLA in healthy donors. CDR3 length: 15 amino acids. The germline V gene encodes CDR1 MNHNS and CDR2 SASEGT. Between the trimmed V and J ends, which lost 3 bases and 7 bases, there was a span of 16 bases. PCR was performed using 60 Vbeta and 13 Jbeta primers. Repertoires were generated with immunoSEQ multiplex PCR, while TCRdb's copy carries only in-frame clones and drops some. The sample holds over 60,000 clones, around 80% seen once. The chain employs TRBV6-1 and TRBJ2-1; D possibly corresponds to TRBD1 (6 bases). The TCR was taken from a young woman in good health and CMV-seropositive. Specimen: PBMCs. The DNA for the CDR3 is TGTGCCAGCAGTGATCAGGGGTGGCCCTTAAATGAGCAGTTCTTC. Protein: CASSDQGWPLNEQFF.